Presented here are 15 T cell receptor beta chains from one specimen sequenced in a study of early T cells in non-severe SARS-CoV-2 infection. TCRdb re-analysed the 5' RACE reads in MiXCR, keeping a single row per CDR3 protein. The sample holds 25,000 to 35,000 distinct CDR3 sequences, roughly 6.6% seen once. Material: whole blood. The receptors come from an adult who was a healthcare worker with PCR-confirmed SARS-CoV-2 infection or an uninfected control (not recorded which).

This clonotype was detected many times. The V call is TRBV21-1, the J call TRBJ2-7; TRBD2 reflects the table's D call only, with no check against the DNA. TRBV21-1 is a documented pseudogene. The CDR3 is made up of 17 amino acids. In DNA, the CDR3 is TGTGCCAGCAGCAAAGTTTGCGGGAGGCCGTTTACCCACGAGCAGTACTTC. Translated, it gives CASSKVCGRPFTHEQYF.

This clonotype was recorded many times. The gene calls are TRBV20-1 and TRBJ2-2; D is unresolved. Germline V gene lookup returns CDR1 DFQATT and CDR2 SNEGSKA (reference sequence). Trimming took off 3 bases at V and 4 bases at J, with 3 bases between the two ends. The length of the CDR3 is 11 residues. The CDR3 sequence is CSASPTGELFF. The DNA for the CDR3 is TGCAGTGCTAGTCCCACCGGGGAGCTGTTTTTT.

This clonotype was seen repeatedly, ten times or more. The chain combines TRBV3-2 with TRBJ2-7; the listed D gene, TRBD1, was not tested against the DNA. TRBV3-2 is marked as a pseudogene. The CDR3 totals 14 residues. This chain's CDR3 is CASSQKTGGDEQYF. CDR3 bases: TGTGCCAGCAGCCAAAAGACAGGAGGGGACGAGCAGTACTTC.

As concerns this clonotype: Here the CDR3 omits its conserved ending phenylalanine or tryptophan, so a read error is the likely source. This chain uses TRBV9 with TRBJ1-2, with 8 nucleotides matching TRBD1. Unmatched junction bases numbered 11, after V lost 2 bases and J lost 8 bases. The CDR3 has 15 amino acids. The germline gives CDR1 SGDLS, CDR2 YYNGEE. The CDR3 spells CASSVGVQGAGGYTS. DNA of the CDR3: TGTGCCAGCAGCGTCGGGGTTCAGGGGGCTGGCGGCTACACCTCC.

J is TRBJ1-6 and V is TRBV20-1; 8 bases are shared with TRBD1. Germline CDR1 is DFQATT and CDR2 is SNEGSKA (reference sequence). The CDR3 spans 14 residues. V lost 3 bases to trimming and J lost 9 bases; unmatched junction nucleotides: 7. CDR3 residues: CSARSGQGASPLHF. The CDR3 nucleotides are TGCAGTGCTAGGTCCGGACAGGGAGCTTCACCCCTCCACTTT.

This clonotype occurred many times. The genes are TRBV10-2 and TRBJ2-7, with D perhaps being TRBD1 or TRBD2 (6 bases each). Trimming pared 3 bases from V and 0 bases from J, leaving 12 bases between. CDR1 is WSHSY, CDR2 SAAADI, per germline. The CDR3 covers 15 residues. This CDR3 is CASSERGRSSYEQYF. The DNA for the CDR3 is TGCGCCAGCAGTGAAAGGGGGAGGAGCTCCTACGAGCAGTACTTC.

The rearrangement links TRBV28 to TRBJ1-2, with 7 positions matching TRBD1. The V gene end was trimmed by 2 bases and the J gene end by 7 bases; junction bases not matched to a gene: 7. The CDR3 is made up of 14 amino acids. Germline assignment: CDR1 MDHEN and CDR2 SYDVKM. CDR3 coding DNA: TGTGCCAGCAGTTTAGGCGCAGGGGGAATTGGCTACACCTTC. Translation gives CASSLGAGGIGYTF.

There are many counts of this clonotype. The chain joins TRBV7-9 to TRBJ2-7; D is perhaps TRBD2 (7 bases). There are 19 residues in the CDR3. CDR1 is SEHNR, CDR2 FQNEAQ, per germline (reference sequence). Between the trimmed V and J ends, which lost 1 base and 5 bases, there was a span of 27 bases. CDR3 loop: CASSLEGRGARRGDNEQYF. Written as DNA, the CDR3 is TGTGCCAGCAGCTTAGAGGGTCGCGGGGCCCGCCGGGGGGACAACGAGCAGTACTTC.

This chain connects TRBV12-3 or TRBV12-4 to TRBJ2-3, with 12 bases identical to TRBD2. CDR3 size: 16 residues. DNA of the CDR3: TGTGCAGTCCGGACTAGCGGGAAAGCACGTACAGATACGCAGTATTTT. This encodes CAVRTSGKARTDTQYF.

The genes are TRBV10-2 and TRBJ2-2, with D uncertain. The CDR3 loop spans 13 amino acids. The V end was cut by 4 bases, the J end by 0 bases, with 3 bases between. Germline V gene lookup returns CDR1 WSHSY and CDR2 SAAADI. This chain's CDR3 is CASSATNTGELFF. The CDR3 nucleotides are TGCGCCAGCAGTGCGACGAACACCGGGGAGCTGTTTTTT.

This clonotype was seen many times. The CDR3 region is CSNKEGTDTQYF. The CDR3 nucleotides read TGCAGTAATAAGGAGGGCACAGATACGCAGTATTTT. The chain combines TRBV20-1 with TRBJ2-3; D is perhaps TRBD2 (5 bases). Per germline, CDR1 DFQATT and CDR2 SNEGSKA (reference sequence). Trimming pared 8 bases from V and 1 base from J, leaving 10 bases between. The CDR3 sequence is 12 residues long.

Only a few counts were recorded for this clonotype. This chain connects TRBV10-2 to TRBJ2-3, with a possible D match to TRBD2 (6 bases). The CDR3 is 16 residues long. Deletions cut 6 bases from V and 2 bases from J, with 18 bases between. CDR1 WSHSY and CDR2 SAAADI come from the germline V gene. The CDR3: CASSMWDSYTTDTQYF. For the CDR3, the DNA is TGCGCCAGCAGCATGTGGGACTCCTACACCACAGATACGCAGTATTTT.

This clonotype was detected many times. This chain links TRBV7-9 with TRBJ2-1; TRBD1 agrees at 9 bases. Germline CDR1 reads SEHNR; CDR2 reads FQNEAQ (reference sequence). V lost 5 bases, J lost 5 bases, and 1 base stayed unmatched. This CDR3 contains 13 residues. For the CDR3, the DNA is TGTGCCAGCAGCCGGACAGGGGACAATGAGCAGTTCTTC. This sequence encodes CASSRTGDNEQFF.

This clonotype has ten or more counts. This chain connects TRBV28 to TRBJ1-6; perhaps TRBD1 as D (6 bases). Germline V lookup: CDR1 MDHEN, CDR2 SYDVKM. The length of the CDR3 is 20 residues. V lost 4 bases, J lost 8 bases, and 30 bases lay in between. In DNA form, the CDR3 reads TGTGCCAGCAGTTATATATATGCCAACGCCGCCGGGGGCAGGGATTCACCCCTCCACTTT. Protein: CASSYIYANAAGGRDSPLHF.

There are many counts of this clonotype. The V and J genes are TRBV5-6 and TRBJ1-1; D is undetermined. Trimming took off 3 bases at V and 5 bases at J, with 14 bases between the two ends. Germline V lookup: CDR1 SGHDT, CDR2 YYEEEE. CDR3 size: 14 residues. Here the CDR3 reads CASSSGIGWTEAFF. The CDR3 DNA follows: TGTGCCAGCAGCTCGGGAATAGGGTGGACTGAAGCTTTCTTT. The full variable domain, its missing parts supplied by reference TRBV5-6 and TRBJ1-1, is DAGVTQSPTHLIKTRGQQVTLRCSPKSGHDTVSWYQQALGQGPQFIFQYYEEEERQRGNFPDRFSGHQFPNYSSELNVNALLLGDSALYLCASSSGIGWTEAFFGQGTRLTVV.